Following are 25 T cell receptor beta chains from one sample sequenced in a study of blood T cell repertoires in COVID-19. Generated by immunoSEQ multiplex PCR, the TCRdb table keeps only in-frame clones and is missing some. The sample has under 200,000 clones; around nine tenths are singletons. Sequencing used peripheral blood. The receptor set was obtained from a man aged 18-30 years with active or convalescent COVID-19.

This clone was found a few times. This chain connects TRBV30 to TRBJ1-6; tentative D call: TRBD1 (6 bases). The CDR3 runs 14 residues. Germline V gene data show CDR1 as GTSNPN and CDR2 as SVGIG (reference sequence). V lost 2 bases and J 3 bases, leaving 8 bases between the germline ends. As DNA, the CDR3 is TGTGCCTGGAGTCGGGACATCTATAATTCACCCCTCCACTTT. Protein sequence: CAWSRDIYNSPLHF.

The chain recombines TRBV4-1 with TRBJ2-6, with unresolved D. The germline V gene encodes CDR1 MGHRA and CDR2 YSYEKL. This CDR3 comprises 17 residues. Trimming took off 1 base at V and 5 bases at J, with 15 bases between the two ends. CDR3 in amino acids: CASSQAPPSTRANVLTF. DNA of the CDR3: TGCGCCAGCAGCCAAGCCCCGCCCAGTACTAGGGCCAACGTCCTGACTTTC.

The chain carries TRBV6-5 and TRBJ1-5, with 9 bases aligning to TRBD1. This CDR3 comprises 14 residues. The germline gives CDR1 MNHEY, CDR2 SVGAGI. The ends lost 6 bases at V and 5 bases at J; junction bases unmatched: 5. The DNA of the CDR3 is TGTGCCAGCAGGACAGGGGGGAGGGATCAGCCCCAGCATTTT. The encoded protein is CASRTGGRDQPQHF.

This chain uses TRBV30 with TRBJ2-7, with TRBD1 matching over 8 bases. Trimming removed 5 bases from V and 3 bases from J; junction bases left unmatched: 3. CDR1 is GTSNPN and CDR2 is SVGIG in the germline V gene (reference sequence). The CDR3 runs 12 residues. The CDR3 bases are TGTGCCTGGGGACAGGGAGGCTACGAGCAGTACTTC. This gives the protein CAWGQGGYEQYF.

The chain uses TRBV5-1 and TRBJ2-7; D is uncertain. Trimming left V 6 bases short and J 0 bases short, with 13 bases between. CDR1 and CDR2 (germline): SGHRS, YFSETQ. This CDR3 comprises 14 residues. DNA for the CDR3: TGCGCCAGCACCCTGGCAGAAAGCTCCTACGAGCAGTACTTC. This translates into CASTLAESSYEQYF.

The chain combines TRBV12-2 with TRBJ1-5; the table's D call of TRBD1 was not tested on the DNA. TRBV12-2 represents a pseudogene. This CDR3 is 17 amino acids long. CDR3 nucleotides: TGTGCAAGTCCTGAAACGCCGGGACAGGGGTGTAGTCAGCCCCAGCATTTT. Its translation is CASPETPGQGCSQPQHF.

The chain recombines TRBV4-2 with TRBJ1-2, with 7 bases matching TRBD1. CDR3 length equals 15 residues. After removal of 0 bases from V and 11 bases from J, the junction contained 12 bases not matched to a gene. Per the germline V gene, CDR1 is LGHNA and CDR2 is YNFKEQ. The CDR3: CASSQETTGPEGYTF. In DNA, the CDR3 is TGTGCCAGCAGCCAAGAAACGACAGGGCCCGAGGGATACACCTTC.

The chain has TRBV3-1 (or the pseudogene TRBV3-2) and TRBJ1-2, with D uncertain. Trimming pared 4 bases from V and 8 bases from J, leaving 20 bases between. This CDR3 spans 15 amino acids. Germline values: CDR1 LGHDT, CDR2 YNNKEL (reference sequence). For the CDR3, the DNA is TGTGCCAGCAGCCTAGGAGAGGCCGTGCCGGAGGGCTACACCTTC. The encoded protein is CASSLGEAVPEGYTF.

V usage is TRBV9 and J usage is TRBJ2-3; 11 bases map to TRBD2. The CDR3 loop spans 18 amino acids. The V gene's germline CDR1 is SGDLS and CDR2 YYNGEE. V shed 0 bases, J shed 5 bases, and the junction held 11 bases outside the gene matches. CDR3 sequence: CASSVGSASGRFKDTQYF. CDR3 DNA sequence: TGTGCCAGCAGCGTAGGTTCGGCTAGCGGGAGGTTTAAAGATACGCAGTATTTT. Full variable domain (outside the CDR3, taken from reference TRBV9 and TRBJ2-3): DSGVTQTPKHLITATGQRVTLRCSPRSGDLSVYWYQQSLDQGLQFLIQYYNGEERAKGNILERFSAQQFPDLHSELNLSSLELGDSALYFCASSVGSASGRFKDTQYFGPGTRLTVL.

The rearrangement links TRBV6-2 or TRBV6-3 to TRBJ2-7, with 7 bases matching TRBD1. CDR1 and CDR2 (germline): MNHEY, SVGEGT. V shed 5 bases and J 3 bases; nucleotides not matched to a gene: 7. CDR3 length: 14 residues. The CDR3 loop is CASSQGDTRYEQYF. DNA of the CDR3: TGTGCCAGCAGTCAGGGGGACACCCGCTACGAGCAGTACTTC.

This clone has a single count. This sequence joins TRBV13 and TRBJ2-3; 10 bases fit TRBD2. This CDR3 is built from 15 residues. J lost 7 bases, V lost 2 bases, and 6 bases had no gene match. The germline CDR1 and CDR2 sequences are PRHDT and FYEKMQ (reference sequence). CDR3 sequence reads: CASSLSGGARYTQYF. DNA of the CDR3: TGTGCCAGCAGCTTAAGCGGGGGGGCTCGGTATACGCAGTATTTT.

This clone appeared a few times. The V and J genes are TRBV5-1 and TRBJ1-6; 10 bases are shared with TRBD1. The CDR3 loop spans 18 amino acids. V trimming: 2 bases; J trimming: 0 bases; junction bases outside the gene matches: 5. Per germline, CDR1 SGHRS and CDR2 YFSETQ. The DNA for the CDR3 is TGCGCCAGCAGCTTTGGGGACAGGGGAAGCTCCTATAATTCACCCCTCCACTTT. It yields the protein CASSFGDRGSSYNSPLHF.

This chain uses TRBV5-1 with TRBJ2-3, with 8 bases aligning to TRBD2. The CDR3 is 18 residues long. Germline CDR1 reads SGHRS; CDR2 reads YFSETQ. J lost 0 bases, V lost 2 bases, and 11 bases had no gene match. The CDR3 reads CASSFLLGLAGSTDTQYF. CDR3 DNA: TGCGCCAGCAGCTTCCTCCTGGGGCTAGCGGGTAGCACAGATACGCAGTATTTT.

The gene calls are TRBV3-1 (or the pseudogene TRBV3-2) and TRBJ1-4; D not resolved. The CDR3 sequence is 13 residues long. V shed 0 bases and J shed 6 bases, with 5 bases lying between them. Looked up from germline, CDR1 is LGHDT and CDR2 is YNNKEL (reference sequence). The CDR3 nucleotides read TGTGCCAGCAGCCAAGACAGTTATGAAAAACTGTTTTTT. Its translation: CASSQDSYEKLFF.

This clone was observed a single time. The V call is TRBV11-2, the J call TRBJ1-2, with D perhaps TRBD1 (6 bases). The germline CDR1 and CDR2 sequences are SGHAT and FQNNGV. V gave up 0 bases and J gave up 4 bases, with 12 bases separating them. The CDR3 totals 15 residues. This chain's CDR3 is CASSLDNRAAYGYTF. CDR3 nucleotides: TGTGCCAGCAGCTTAGATAACAGGGCGGCCTATGGCTACACCTTC.

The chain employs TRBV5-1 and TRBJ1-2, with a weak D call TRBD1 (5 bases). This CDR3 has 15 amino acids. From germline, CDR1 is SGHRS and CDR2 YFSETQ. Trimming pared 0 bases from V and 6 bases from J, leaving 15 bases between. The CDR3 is CASSLEVGGPDGYTF. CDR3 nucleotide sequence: TGCGCCAGCAGCTTGGAAGTGGGGGGACCGGATGGCTACACCTTC.

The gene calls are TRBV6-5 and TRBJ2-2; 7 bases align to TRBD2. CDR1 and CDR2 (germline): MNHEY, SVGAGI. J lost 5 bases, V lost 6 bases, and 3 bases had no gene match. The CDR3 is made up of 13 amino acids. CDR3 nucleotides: TGTGCCAGCAGATCTAGCGGTACCGGGGAGCTGTTTTTT. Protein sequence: CASRSSGTGELFF.

CDR3 nucleotide sequence: TGCGCCAGCAGCATAGGACTAGCGGGAGGTTCAGATACGCAGTATTTT. This sequence encodes CASSIGLAGGSDTQYF. The V gene is TRBV4-1, the J gene TRBJ2-3, with 14 bases matching TRBD2. Germline lookup yields CDR1 MGHRA and CDR2 YSYEKL. The CDR3 has 16 amino acids. Germline trimming cut 5 bases from V and 4 bases from J; bases unmatched to any gene: 5.

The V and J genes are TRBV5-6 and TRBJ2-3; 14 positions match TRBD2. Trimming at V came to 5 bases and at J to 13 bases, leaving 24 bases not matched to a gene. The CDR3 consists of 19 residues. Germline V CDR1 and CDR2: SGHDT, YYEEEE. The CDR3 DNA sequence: TGTGCCAGCAGGGAGTGGACTAGCGGGGGGCCCAGTAAACAAGGTGGGGAGTATTTT. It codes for CASREWTSGGPSKQGGEYF. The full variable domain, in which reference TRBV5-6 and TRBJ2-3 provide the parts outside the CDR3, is DAGVTQSPTHLIKTRGQQVTLRCSPKSGHDTVSWYQQALGQGPQFIFQYYEEEERQRGNFPDRFSGHQFPNYSSELNVNALLLGDSALYLCASREWTSGGPSKQGGEYFGPGTRLTVL.

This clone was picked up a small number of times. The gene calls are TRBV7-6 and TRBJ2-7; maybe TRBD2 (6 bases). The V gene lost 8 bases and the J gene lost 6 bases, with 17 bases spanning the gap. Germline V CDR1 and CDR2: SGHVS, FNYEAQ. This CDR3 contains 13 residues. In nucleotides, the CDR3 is TGTGCCAGCTCCCCGGGGGTGGGTGGCGAGCAGTACTTC. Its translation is CASSPGVGGEQYF.

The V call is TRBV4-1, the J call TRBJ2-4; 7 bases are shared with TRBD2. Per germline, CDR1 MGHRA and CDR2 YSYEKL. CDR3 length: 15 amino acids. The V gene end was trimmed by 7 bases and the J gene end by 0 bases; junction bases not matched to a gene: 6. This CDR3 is CASTRGGLAKNIQYF. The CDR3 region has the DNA TGCGCCAGCACCCGGGGAGGGCTAGCCAAAAACATTCAGTACTTC.

CDR3 sequence reads: CASSPGAGQETQYF. For the CDR3, the DNA is TGTGCCAGCTCACCAGGGGCCGGACAAGAGACCCAGTACTTC. V gene TRBV18 combines with J gene TRBJ2-5; a weak D match, TRBD1 (5 bases). Trimming removed 2 bases at V and 2 bases at J, with 9 bases between. The germline gives CDR1 KGHSH, CDR2 LQKENI. The CDR3 runs to 14 residues.

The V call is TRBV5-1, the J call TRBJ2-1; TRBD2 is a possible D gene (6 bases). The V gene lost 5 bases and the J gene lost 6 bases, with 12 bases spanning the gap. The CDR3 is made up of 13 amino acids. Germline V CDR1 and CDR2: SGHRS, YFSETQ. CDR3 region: CASREGRLNEQFF. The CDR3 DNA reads TGCGCCAGCAGGGAGGGTCGTCTCAATGAGCAGTTCTTC.

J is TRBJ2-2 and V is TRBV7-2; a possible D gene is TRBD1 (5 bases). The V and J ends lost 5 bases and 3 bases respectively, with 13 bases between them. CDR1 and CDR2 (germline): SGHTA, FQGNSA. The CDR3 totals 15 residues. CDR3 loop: CASSKTETDTGELFF. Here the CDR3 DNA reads TGTGCCAGCAGCAAGACAGAAACGGACACCGGGGAGCTGTTTTTT.

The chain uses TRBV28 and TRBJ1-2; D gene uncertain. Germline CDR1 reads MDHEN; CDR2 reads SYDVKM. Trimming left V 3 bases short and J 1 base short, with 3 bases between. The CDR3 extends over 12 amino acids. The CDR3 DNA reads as TGTGCCAGCAGTTTTCTTAACTATGGCTACACCTTC. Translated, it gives CASSFLNYGYTF.